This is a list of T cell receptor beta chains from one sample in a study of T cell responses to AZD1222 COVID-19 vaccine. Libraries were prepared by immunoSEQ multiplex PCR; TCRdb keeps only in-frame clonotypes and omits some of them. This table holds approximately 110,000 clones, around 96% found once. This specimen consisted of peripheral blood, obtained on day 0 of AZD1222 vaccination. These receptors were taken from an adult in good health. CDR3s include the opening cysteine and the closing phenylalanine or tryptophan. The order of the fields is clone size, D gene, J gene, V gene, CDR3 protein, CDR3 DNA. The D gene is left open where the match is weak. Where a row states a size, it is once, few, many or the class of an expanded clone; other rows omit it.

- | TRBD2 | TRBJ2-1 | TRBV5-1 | CASSLVTGGTYNEQFF | TGCGCCAGCAGCTTGGTTACGGGAGGCACCTACAATGAGCAGTTCTTC
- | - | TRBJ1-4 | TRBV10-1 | CASSSVGTNEKLFF | TGCGCCAGCAGTTCGGTAGGGACTAATGAAAAACTGTTTTTT
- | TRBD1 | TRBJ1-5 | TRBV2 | CASRGQGTGNQPQHF | TGTGCCAGCAGAGGACAGGGGACGGGGAATCAGCCCCAGCATTTT
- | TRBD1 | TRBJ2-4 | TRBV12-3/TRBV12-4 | CASRRQGENIQYF | TGTGCCAGCAGGCGTCAGGGGGAAAACATTCAGTACTTC
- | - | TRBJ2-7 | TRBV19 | CASSIREGTQYF | TGTGCCAGTAGTATCCGGGAAGGGACGCAGTACTTC
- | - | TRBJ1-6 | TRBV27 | CASSSLFTGSSYNSPLHF | TGTGCCAGCAGTTCCCTATTTACGGGGAGCTCCTATAATTCACCCCTCCACTTT
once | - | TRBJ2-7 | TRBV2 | CASSEGYRSSYEQYF | TGTGCCAGCAGTGAAGGTTACAGAAGCTCCTACGAGCAGTACTTC
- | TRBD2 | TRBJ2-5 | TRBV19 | CASSTTHGTSGETQYF | TGTGCCAGTAGTACGACTCACGGGACTAGCGGAGAGACCCAGTACTTC
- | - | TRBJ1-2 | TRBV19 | CASSIGQAIYGYTF | TGTGCCAGTAGTATAGGACAGGCCATCTACGGCTACACCTTC
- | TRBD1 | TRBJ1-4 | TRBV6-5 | CASSRTGTLEKLFF | TGTGCCAGCAGCCGGACAGGGACTCTAGAAAAACTGTTTTTT
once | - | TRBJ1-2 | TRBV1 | CTSSQQHYPEAPVAYGYTF | TGCACCAGCAGCCAACAACATTACCCGGAGGCCCCAGTGGCCTATGGCTACACCTTC
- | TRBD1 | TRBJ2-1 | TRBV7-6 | CASSNPFRGKHNEQFF | TGTGCCAGCAGTAACCCTTTCAGGGGGAAACACAATGAGCAGTTCTTC
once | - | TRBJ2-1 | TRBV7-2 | CASSLERGNYNEQFF | TGTGCCAGCAGCTTAGAGCGAGGGAACTACAATGAGCAGTTCTTC
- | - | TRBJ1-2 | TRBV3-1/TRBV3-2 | CASSQDVNSYGYTF | TGTGCCAGCAGCCAAGATGTAAACAGCTATGGCTACACCTTC
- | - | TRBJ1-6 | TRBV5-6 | CASSRTAGSSYNSPLHF | TGTGCCAGCAGCCGGACCGCAGGGAGCTCCTATAATTCACCCCTCCACTTT
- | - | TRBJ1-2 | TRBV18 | CASSPDKNNYGYTF | TGTGCCAGCTCACCTGATAAGAATAACTATGGCTACACCTTC
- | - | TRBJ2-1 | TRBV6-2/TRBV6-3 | CASSYSDSGNEQFF | TGTGCCAGCAGTTACTCGGACAGTGGCAATGAGCAGTTCTTC
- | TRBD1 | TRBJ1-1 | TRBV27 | CASSFSRDSEAFF | TGTGCCAGCAGTTTCAGCCGGGACAGTGAAGCTTTCTTT
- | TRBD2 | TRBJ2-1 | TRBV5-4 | CASSFPGLAGESLLFF | TGTGCCAGCAGCTTTCCGGGACTAGCGGGAGAATCCCTCCTGTTCTTC
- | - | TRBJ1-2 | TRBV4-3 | CASSQNRRSGGNYGYTF | TGCGCCAGCAGCCAGAATAGACGTAGTGGGGGGAACTATGGCTACACCTTC
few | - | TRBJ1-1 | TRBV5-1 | CASSLAGAVGTEAFF | TGCGCCAGCAGCTTGGCCGGGGCGGTGGGTACTGAAGCTTTCTTT
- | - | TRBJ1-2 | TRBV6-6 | CAKDGANYGYTF | TGTGCCAAGGACGGGGCTAACTATGGCTACACCTTC
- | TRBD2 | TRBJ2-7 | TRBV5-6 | CASSPYLRGENEQYF | TGTGCCAGCAGCCCATACCTTCGGGGGGAGAACGAGCAGTACTTC
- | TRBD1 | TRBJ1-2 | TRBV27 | CASSFLTGGVYGYTF | TGTGCCAGCAGTTTTCTAACAGGGGGGGTCTATGGCTACACCTTC